This is a list of T cell receptor beta chains from one sample in a study of blood T cell repertoires in COVID-19. Clones were read by immunoSEQ multiplex PCR, and TCRdb kept only the in-frame ones, dropping some. The sample shows 330,000 or so clones, approximately 90% of them seen only once. Sequenced: peripheral blood. Receptor source: a man aged 25-45 years with COVID-19, enrolled during active disease. Both conserved end residues are part of each CDR3. Fields, in order: clone size, J gene, D gene, V gene, CDR3 length, CDR3 protein. A D gene is named only where the DNA matches it firmly. Rows may omit the clone size; those that give it use once, few, many or a size class.

size: .
J: TRBJ1-6
D: .
V: TRBV7-2
length: 15
CDR3: CASSLARQANSPLHF

size: .
J: TRBJ2-1
D: TRBD2
V: TRBV11-1
length: 16
CDR3: CASLSSGSAVYNEQFF

size: .
J: TRBJ2-1
D: .
V: TRBV2
length: 15
CDR3: CASSGGRELYNEQFF

size: once
J: TRBJ1-2
D: .
V: TRBV5-1
length: 14
CDR3: CASSFQATNYGYTF

size: .
J: TRBJ2-3
D: TRBD2
V: TRBV7-9
length: 16
CDR3: CASSFLIGGAADTQYF

size: .
J: TRBJ2-6
D: .
V: TRBV18
length: 17
CDR3: CASSLPGSQTGANVLTF

size: .
J: TRBJ2-7
D: TRBD1
V: TRBV6-5
length: 15
CDR3: CASSYSGQGVYEQYF

size: few
J: TRBJ1-1
D: .
V: TRBV9
length: 15
CDR3: CASSVASLTGSEAFF

size: .
J: TRBJ2-5
D: .
V: TRBV28
length: 17
CDR3: CASSSGAAGTFQETQYF

size: .
J: TRBJ2-3
D: TRBD2
V: TRBV7-9
length: 16
CDR3: CASSLALGGGTDTQYF

size: .
J: TRBJ1-1
D: .
V: TRBV30
length: 13
CDR3: CAWSVGGVSEAFF

size: .
J: TRBJ2-5
D: TRBD1
V: TRBV6-5
length: 15
CDR3: CASSYGTGGRETQYF

size: .
J: TRBJ1-1
D: .
V: TRBV6-5
length: 15
CDR3: CASSLGLRADTEAFF

size: .
J: TRBJ2-2
D: .
V: TRBV7-3
length: 13
CDR3: CASSLTRGGELFF

size: .
J: TRBJ1-1
D: .
V: TRBV5-1
length: 13
CDR3: CASRSDMNTEAFF

size: .
J: TRBJ2-1
D: TRBD1
V: TRBV6-5
length: 15
CDR3: CASSLGQGRTVEQFF

size: .
J: TRBJ1-5
D: TRBD1
V: TRBV27
length: 14
CDR3: CASRGTGRGQPQHF

size: .
J: TRBJ1-1
D: TRBD1
V: TRBV29-1
length: 15
CDR3: CSVEVNRGLNTEAFF

size: .
J: TRBJ1-1
D: .
V: TRBV12-3/TRBV12-4
length: 12
CDR3: CASSWRGMEAFF

size: .
J: TRBJ2-1
D: .
V: TRBV11-2
length: 11
CDR3: CASSLGALQFF

size: .
J: TRBJ2-1
D: TRBD2
V: TRBV6-5
length: 14
CDR3: CASSQSLTSGGKFF

size: many
J: TRBJ2-1
D: .
V: TRBV6-4
length: 14
CDR3: CASSESGSYNEQFF

size: .
J: TRBJ2-3
D: .
V: TRBV18
length: 16
CDR3: CASSPLRESSTDTQYF

size: .
J: TRBJ2-7
D: TRBD1
V: TRBV27
length: 15
CDR3: CASSLKAGGQYEQYF

size: .
J: TRBJ2-1
D: .
V: TRBV29-1
length: 16
CDR3: CSVEKRGGSFNNEQFF

size: .
J: TRBJ2-1
D: TRBD1
V: TRBV4-1
length: 16
CDR3: CASSQLGQGVGDEQFF

size: .
J: TRBJ1-5
D: .
V: TRBV3-1/TRBV3-2
length: 14
CDR3: CASSPRSFSPPQHF

size: .
J: TRBJ2-2
D: .
V: TRBV24-1
length: 18
CDR3: CATSEGLQRWPDTGELFF

size: .
J: TRBJ2-3
D: .
V: TRBV25-1
length: 13
CDR3: CASSDLAGDTQYF

size: .
J: TRBJ1-1
D: .
V: TRBV5-1
length: 16
CDR3: CASSSSLGARSTEAFF

size: .
J: TRBJ1-2
D: .
V: TRBV14
length: 12
CDR3: CASSQDWNSGTF

size: .
J: TRBJ2-1
D: TRBD2
V: TRBV30
length: 14
CDR3: CAWSRGGGFNEQFF

size: .
J: TRBJ2-1
D: .
V: TRBV7-2
length: 14
CDR3: CASRYQAPINEQFF

size: .
J: TRBJ1-6
D: TRBD1
V: TRBV15
length: 16
CDR3: CATSRESRTGKSPLHF

size: .
J: TRBJ2-5
D: .
V: TRBV6-5
length: 13
CDR3: CASGGDSRETQYF

size: .
J: TRBJ2-7
D: .
V: TRBV1
length: 12
CDR3: CTSSHGPGEQYF

size: once
J: TRBJ1-1
D: .
V: TRBV6-6
length: 16
CDR3: CASSYPMGVPGTEAFF